This entry is about one T cell receptor beta chain. Its target is not known. The CDR3 length is 18 residues. Germline V gene data show CDR1 as SGHTA and CDR2 as FQGNSA. V lost 5 bases to trimming and J lost 5 bases, with 27 bases between them. Using immunoSEQ multiplex PCR, the repertoire was profiled, and TCRdb retains in-frame clones only, with some absent. The table has around 150,000 clones, around nine tenths seen once. The data derive from a study of T cell responses to AZD1222 COVID-19 vaccine. Study-wide findings and caveats: Per reports, nearly half of all spike-specific TCRs target regions that are unmutated in variants.

The sequence was obtained from an adult who received the AZD1222 COVID-19 vaccine. The material was peripheral blood, obtained 28 days after the second AZD1222 dose. The chain couples TRBV7-2 to TRBJ1-2; D is unresolved. The CDR3 DNA sequence: TGTGCCAGCAGCCCCCGTAACCCGGGTGGTTTTAGCGGTTATGGCTACACCTTC. It yields the protein CASSPRNPGGFSGYGYTF.